This TCR beta chain was sequenced for a study of T cells in localized non-small cell lung cancer. Germline trimming cut 3 bases from V and 5 bases from J; bases unmatched to any gene: 6. Germline CDR1 and CDR2: MDHEN and SYDVKM. CDR3 length: 14 amino acids. Sequencing was performed with immunoSEQ multiplex PCR; in TCRdb, only in-frame clones are kept and a portion is missing. The repertoire holds more than 35,000 clones, with around nine tenths as singletons. The source is a female donor of 60 years or more with stage I lung adenocarcinoma. Specimen: peripheral blood, collected before any cancer treatment. This chain links TRBV28 with TRBJ1-2; 7 nucleotides agree with TRBD1. The CDR3: CASSLRGRQYGYTF. CDR3 DNA: TGTGCCAGCAGTTTGAGGGGGCGCCAATATGGCTACACCTTC.